This TCR beta chain originates from a study of CD8 T cells in ankylosing spondylitis. The CDR3 covers 16 residues. After removal of 5 bases from V and 6 bases from J, the junction contained 7 bases not matched to a gene. The germline V gene has CDR1 SGHTA and CDR2 FQGNSA. TCRdb reprocessed the 5' RACE reads via MiXCR and lists one record per CDR3 protein. This sample has 80,000 to 100,000 distinct CDR3 sequences, with around 9.4% found just once. Study-level results: Disease-linked clones were reportedly significantly enriched in matched ankylosing spondylitis synovial fluid.

With respect to this clonotype: No antigen is known for it.

This clonotype originated in a male donor with ankylosing spondylitis or in good health (not recorded which). Sequenced: blood, either unsorted or a sorted T cell fraction (not recorded which). V and J are TRBV7-2 and TRBJ2-1; 13 positions agree with TRBD2. The CDR3 bases are TGTGCCAGCAGCCCAGCGGGGACTAGCGGGGTCAATGAGCAGTTCTTC. This codes for CASSPAGTSGVNEQFF.